These T cell receptor beta chains were read from a single sample in a study of T cells in Graves' hyperthyroidism and ophthalmopathy. MiXCR, applied by TCRdb to the multiplex PCR reads, yields one record per CDR3 protein. The profile shows more than 600,000 distinct CDR3 sequences, 15% to 20% of them singletons. The sample comprised blood. The receptors shown here come from a man aged 18-30 years with Graves' hyperthyroidism. Both conserved end residues are part of each CDR3. A D gene is named only where the DNA matches it firmly. Clone size is stated in some rows and not others, as once, few, many or a class when expanded.

clone size | J gene | D gene | V gene | CDR3 protein | CDR3 DNA
many | TRBJ2-7 | TRBD2 | TRBV12-3/TRBV12-4 | CASSLDPGRFNEQYF | TGTGCCAGCAGTTTAGACCCCGGGAGGTTCAACGAGCAGTACTTC
few | TRBJ2-2 | NA | TRBV7-9 | CASSFQGLPGELFF | TGTGCCAGCAGCTTTCAGGGGCTACCCGGGGAGCTGTTTTTT
NA | TRBJ1-2 | NA | TRBV29-1 | CSALGTEGVSLGYGYTF | TGCAGCGCCTTAGGGACGGAGGGGGTCTCACTCGGCTATGGCTACACCTTC
many | TRBJ2-5 | TRBD2 | TRBV28 | CASSLGTSGSQETQYF | TGTGCCAGCAGTTTAGGGACTAGCGGGTCACAAGAGACCCAGTACTTC
many | TRBJ2-3 | NA | TRBV10-3 | CAISLASAGDTQYF | TGTGCCATCAGTTTAGCGTCCGCTGGGGATACGCAGTATTTT
few | TRBJ2-3 | NA | TRBV24-1 | CATRGAAGTDTQYF | TGTGCCACCAGAGGGGCAGCCGGCACAGATACGCAGTATTTT
few | TRBJ2-7 | TRBD2 | TRBV3-1 | CASSHGTTTYEQYF | TGTGCCAGCAGCCATGGGACTACCACCTACGAGCAGTACTTC
few | TRBJ2-1 | NA | TRBV19 | CASSIGWQGQFF | TGTGCCAGTAGTATTGGTTGGCAGGGTCAGTTCTTC
many | TRBJ2-7 | NA | TRBV19 | CASSPGDSNYEQYF | TGTGCCAGTAGTCCGGGGGACAGTAACTACGAGCAGTACTTC
few | TRBJ1-2 | NA | TRBV12-3/TRBV12-4 | CASSNTGSGGYTF | TGTGCCAGCAGTAATACAGGGTCCGGAGGCTACACCTTC
many | TRBJ2-7 | NA | TRBV27 | CASSLSIGYYEQYF | TGTGCCAGCAGTTTATCGATCGGTTACTACGAGCAGTACTTC
many | TRBJ2-7 | NA | TRBV28 | CASSFGRNLEDEQYF | TGTGCCAGCAGTTTTGGCCGAAACTTAGAGGACGAGCAGTACTTC
many | TRBJ2-4 | TRBD2 | TRBV24-1 | CATSDLAGGAKNIQYF | TGTGCCACCAGTGATTTAGCGGGAGGAGCCAAAAACATTCAGTACTTC
few | TRBJ2-7 | TRBD2 | TRBV7-2 | CASSFSFGGGYEQYF | TGTGCCAGCAGCTTTTCATTTGGGGGAGGGTACGAGCAGTACTTC
many | TRBJ2-7 | TRBD1 | TRBV28 | CASSTAGTGFREQYF | TGTGCCAGCAGTACTGCCGGGACAGGGTTTAGGGAGCAGTACTTC
NA | TRBJ1-1 | NA | TRBV4-3 | CASSQRGDGGRRNTEAFF | TGCGCCAGCAGCCAGAGAGGAGACGGCGGACGTCGGAACACTGAAGCTTTCTTT
many | TRBJ2-1 | TRBD2 | TRBV20-1 | CSARPPGGGRAGNEQFF | TGCAGTGCTCGGCCCCCTGGGGGCGGGAGGGCAGGTAATGAGCAGTTCTTC
NA | TRBJ1-5 | NA | TRBV2 | CASSADRMEPQHF | TGTGCCAGCAGTGCAGACCGAATGGAGCCCCAGCATTTT
few | TRBJ2-1 | TRBD2 | TRBV5-1 | CASSLALAGGHFLEQFF | TGCGCCAGCAGCTTGGCGCTAGCGGGAGGCCATTTTTTGGAGCAGTTCTTC
NA | TRBJ2-7 | NA | TRBV19 | CASSIIGGALGEQYF | TGTGCCAGTAGTATCATTGGAGGGGCGCTGGGCGAGCAGTACTTC
NA | TRBJ2-1 | NA | TRBV6-2/TRBV6-3 | CASNSGQSSYNEQFF | TGTGCCAGCAATAGTGGACAAAGCTCCTACAATGAGCAGTTCTTC
NA | TRBJ2-3 | NA | TRBV12-3/TRBV12-4 | CASRGSLDTQYF | TGTGCCAGCAGGGGTTCCCTGGATACGCAGTATTTT
many | TRBJ2-5 | NA | TRBV6-2/TRBV6-3 | CASSYLSDRAETQYF | TGTGCCAGCAGTTACCTCAGCGATAGGGCGGAGACCCAGTACTTC
few | TRBJ2-2 | NA | TRBV24-1 | CATKDTGELFF | TGTGCCACCAAGGACACCGGGGAGCTGTTTTTT
many | TRBJ1-5 | NA | TRBV7-8 | CASSLRKGIGQPQHF | TGTGCCAGCAGCTTAAGAAAGGGGATCGGTCAGCCCCAGCATTTT
NA | TRBJ2-1 | NA | TRBV24-1 | CATGSETGDSDEQFF | TGTGCCACCGGCTCTGAAACGGGAGATTCGGATGAGCAGTTCTTC
many | TRBJ2-5 | NA | TRBV12-5 | CASGLHGQQETQYF | TGTGCTAGTGGTTTGCATGGACAGCAAGAGACCCAGTACTTC
NA | TRBJ2-2 | NA | TRBV20-1 | CSALPRDTLTGELFF | TGCAGTGCCCTACCCCGGGACACCCTCACCGGGGAGCTGTTTTTT
few | TRBJ1-2 | NA | TRBV24-1 | CATSDTPTFATGHNYGYTF | TGTGCCACCAGTGATACCCCCACGTTCGCAACAGGGCACAACTATGGCTACACCTTC
NA | TRBJ1-1 | NA | TRBV18 | CASSPPGQTIGTEAFF | TGTGCCAGCTCACCACCCGGCCAGACTATAGGCACTGAAGCTTTCTTT
NA | TRBJ2-5 | TRBD2 | TRBV20-1 | CSPAGTSGEETQYF | TGCAGTCCGGCTGGGACTAGTGGGGAGGAGACCCAGTACTTC
few | TRBJ2-7 | TRBD2 | TRBV2 | CASSKLAVTYEQYF | TGTGCCAGCAGTAAACTAGCGGTAACCTACGAGCAGTACTTC
many | TRBJ1-1 | NA | TRBV29-1 | CSVFARDTEAFF | TGCAGCGTTTTTGCACGGGACACTGAAGCTTTCTTT
few | TRBJ2-7 | TRBD2 | TRBV19 | CASRLLAGGSYEQYF | TGTGCCAGTAGGCTACTAGCGGGAGGAAGCTACGAGCAGTACTTC
few | TRBJ1-2 | NA | TRBV4-1 | CASSRDRIGYGYTF | TGCGCCAGCAGCCGAGACAGGATTGGCTATGGCTACACCTTC
many | TRBJ2-5 | NA | TRBV12-3/TRBV12-4 | CASSLVAAGQETQYF | TGTGCCAGCAGTTTAGTAGCGGCAGGCCAAGAGACCCAGTACTTC
NA | TRBJ2-1 | TRBD1 | TRBV6-2/TRBV6-3 | CASSTLRQGARNEQFF | TGTGCCAGCAGCACCCTGAGGCAGGGGGCGCGAAATGAGCAGTTCTTC
NA | TRBJ1-1 | NA | TRBV12-3/TRBV12-4 | CASSLREYDTEAFF | TGTGCCAGCAGCCTTAGGGAGTACGACACTGAAGCTTTCTTT
many | TRBJ2-7 | TRBD1 | TRBV5-1 | CASSTGQGAEQYF | TGCGCCAGCAGCACGGGACAGGGGGCCGAGCAGTACTTC
many | TRBJ2-5 | NA | TRBV7-2 | CASSPKETQYF | TGTGCCAGCAGCCCCAAGGAGACCCAGTACTTC
NA | TRBJ2-5 | TRBD2 | TRBV3-1 | CASSQDLGAGEETQYF | TGTGCCAGCAGCCAAGACCTAGGTGCGGGGGAAGAGACCCAGTACTTC
few | TRBJ2-2 | NA | TRBV19 | CASSKRGVDTGELFF | TGTGCCAGTTCAAAGAGAGGGGTTGACACCGGGGAGCTGTTTTTT
many | TRBJ1-5 | NA | TRBV7-8 | CASSLAGVTGNQPQHF | TGTGCCAGCAGCTTAGCCGGGGTGACCGGCAATCAGCCCCAGCATTTT
many | TRBJ2-1 | TRBD1 | TRBV30 | CAWSVGGDRGYNEQFF | TGTGCCTGGAGTGTTGGTGGGGACAGGGGCTACAATGAGCAGTTCTTC
NA | TRBJ2-7 | NA | TRBV10-3 | CAISELGFRTAYYEQYF | TGTGCCATCAGTGAACTAGGGTTCAGGACAGCCTACTACGAGCAGTACTTC
many | TRBJ2-1 | TRBD2 | TRBV11-3 | CASSPRTSGASYNEQFF | TGTGCCAGCAGCCCTCGGACTAGCGGGGCCTCCTACAATGAGCAGTTCTTC
NA | TRBJ2-5 | TRBD1 | TRBV20-1 | CSARRTGVLETQYF | TGCAGTGCAAGGAGGACAGGGGTTTTGGAGACCCAGTACTTC
once | TRBJ1-5 | NA | TRBV3-1 | CASSQSGRGYQPQHF | TGTGCCAGCAGCCAGTCAGGCAGGGGCTATCAGCCCCAGCATTTT
many | TRBJ2-7 | NA | TRBV2 | CASRSGSYEQYF | TGTGCCAGCAGGTCAGGTTCCTACGAGCAGTACTTC
NA | TRBJ2-1 | NA | TRBV28 | CASRYRLVSTHEQFF | TGTGCCAGCAGATACAGACTAGTATCAACCCATGAGCAGTTCTTC
once | TRBJ1-2 | TRBD1 | TRBV19 | CASTPGGGEAYGYTF | TGTGCCAGTACCCCAGGAGGGGGCGAAGCCTATGGCTACACCTTC
few | TRBJ2-1 | NA | TRBV7-6 | CASSSLGKAGPYNEQFF | TGTGCCAGCAGCTCCCTAGGGAAAGCGGGCCCCTACAATGAGCAGTTCTTC
few | TRBJ1-4 | NA | TRBV29-1 | CSILGPTNEKLFF | TGCAGCATCCTGGGGCCAACTAATGAAAAACTGTTTTTT
NA | TRBJ2-2 | NA | TRBV10-1 | CASSGGQNTGELFF | TGCGCCAGCAGTGGGGGCCAGAACACCGGGGAGCTGTTTTTT
NA | TRBJ2-5 | NA | TRBV11-1 | CASTPRGAGQETQYF | TGTGCCAGCACCCCTCGGGGGGCTGGACAAGAGACCCAGTACTTC
few | TRBJ1-2 | NA | TRBV6-5 | CASSYSLQGYGYTF | TGTGCCAGCAGTTACTCGCTCCAGGGCTATGGCTACACCTTC